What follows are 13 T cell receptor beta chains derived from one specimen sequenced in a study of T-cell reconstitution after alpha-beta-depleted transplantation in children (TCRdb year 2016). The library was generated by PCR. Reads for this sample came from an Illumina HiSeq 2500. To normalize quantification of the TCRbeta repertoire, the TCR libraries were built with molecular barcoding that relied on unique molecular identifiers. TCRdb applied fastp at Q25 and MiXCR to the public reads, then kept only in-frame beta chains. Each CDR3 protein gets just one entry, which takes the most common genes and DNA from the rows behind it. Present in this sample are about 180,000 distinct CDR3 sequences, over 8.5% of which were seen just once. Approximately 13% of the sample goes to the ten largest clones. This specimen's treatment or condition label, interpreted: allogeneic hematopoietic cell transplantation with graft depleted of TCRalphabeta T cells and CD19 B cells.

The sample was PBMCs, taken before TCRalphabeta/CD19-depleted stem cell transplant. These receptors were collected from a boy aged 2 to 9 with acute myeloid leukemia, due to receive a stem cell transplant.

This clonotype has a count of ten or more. CDR3 sequence (DNA): TGTGCCAGCAGCCCGCCGAAACAGTACTACGAGCAGTACTTC. This sequence encodes CASSPPKQYYEQYF. The rearrangement joins TRBV6-5 to TRBJ2-7; unclear D gene. Trimming left V 6 bases short and J 3 bases short, with 15 bases between. Germline CDR1 is MNHEY and CDR2 is SVGAGI. The CDR3 contains 14 residues.

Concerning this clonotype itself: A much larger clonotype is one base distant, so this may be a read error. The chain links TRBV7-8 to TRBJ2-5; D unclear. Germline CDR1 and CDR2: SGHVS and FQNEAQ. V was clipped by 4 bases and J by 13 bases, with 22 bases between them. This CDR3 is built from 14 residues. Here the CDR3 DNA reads TGTGCCAGCAGCTCAGAAAGCTGGTATGGGGAAGGGTACTTC. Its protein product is CASSSESWYGEGYF.

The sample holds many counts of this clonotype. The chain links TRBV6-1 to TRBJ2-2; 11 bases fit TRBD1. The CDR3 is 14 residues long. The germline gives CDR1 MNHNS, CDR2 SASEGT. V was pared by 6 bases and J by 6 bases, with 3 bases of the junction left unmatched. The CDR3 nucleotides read TGTGCCAGCAGACCGGGACAGGGGGCCGGGGAGCTGTTTTTT. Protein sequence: CASRPGQGAGELFF.

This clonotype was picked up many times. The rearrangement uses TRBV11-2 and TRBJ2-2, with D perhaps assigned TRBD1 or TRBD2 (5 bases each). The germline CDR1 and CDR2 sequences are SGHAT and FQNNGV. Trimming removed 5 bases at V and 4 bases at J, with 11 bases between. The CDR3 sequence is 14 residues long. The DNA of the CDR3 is TGTGCCAGCAGCCCGGGACCTATCACCGGGGAGCTGTTTTTT. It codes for CASSPGPITGELFF.

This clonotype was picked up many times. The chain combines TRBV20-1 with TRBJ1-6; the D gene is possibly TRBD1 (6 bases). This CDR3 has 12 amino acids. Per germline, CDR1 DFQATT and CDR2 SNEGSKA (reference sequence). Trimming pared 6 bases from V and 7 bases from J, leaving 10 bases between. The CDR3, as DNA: TGCAGTGCAACAACAGGGAATTCACCCCTCCACTTT. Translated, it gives CSATTGNSPLHF.

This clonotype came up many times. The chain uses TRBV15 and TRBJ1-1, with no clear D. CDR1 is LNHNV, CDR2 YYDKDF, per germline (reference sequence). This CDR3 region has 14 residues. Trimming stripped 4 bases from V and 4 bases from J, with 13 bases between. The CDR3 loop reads CATSMTDGATEAFF. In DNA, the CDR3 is TGTGCCACCAGCATGACGGACGGCGCCACTGAAGCTTTCTTT.

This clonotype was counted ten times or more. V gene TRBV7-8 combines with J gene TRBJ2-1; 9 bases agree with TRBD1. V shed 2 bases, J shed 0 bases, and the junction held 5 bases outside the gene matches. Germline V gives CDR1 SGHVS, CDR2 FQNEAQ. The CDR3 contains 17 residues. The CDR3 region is CASSLRAGQGSYNEQFF. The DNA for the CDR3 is TGTGCCAGCAGCTTACGCGCGGGACAGGGCTCCTACAATGAGCAGTTCTTC. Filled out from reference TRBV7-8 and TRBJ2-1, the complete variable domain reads GAGVSQSPRYKVAKRGQDVALRCDPISGHVSLFWYQQALGQGPEFLTYFQNEAQLDKSGLPSDRFFAERPEGSVSTLKIQRTQQEDSAVYLCASSLRAGQGSYNEQFFGPGTRLTVL.

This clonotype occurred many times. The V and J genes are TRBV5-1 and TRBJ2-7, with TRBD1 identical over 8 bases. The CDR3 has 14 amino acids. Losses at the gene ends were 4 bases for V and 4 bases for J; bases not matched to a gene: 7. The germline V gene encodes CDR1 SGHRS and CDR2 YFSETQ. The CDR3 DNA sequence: TGCGCCAGCAGCGACGGACAGGGCCTTTACGAGCAGTACTTC. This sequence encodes CASSDGQGLYEQYF.

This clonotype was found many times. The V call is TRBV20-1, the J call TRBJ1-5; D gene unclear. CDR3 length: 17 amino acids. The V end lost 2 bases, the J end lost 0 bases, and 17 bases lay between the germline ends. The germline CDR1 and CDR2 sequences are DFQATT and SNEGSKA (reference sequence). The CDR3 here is CSARHPTESYSNQPQHF. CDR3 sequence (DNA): TGCAGTGCTAGACACCCAACAGAGTCTTATAGCAATCAGCCCCAGCATTTT.

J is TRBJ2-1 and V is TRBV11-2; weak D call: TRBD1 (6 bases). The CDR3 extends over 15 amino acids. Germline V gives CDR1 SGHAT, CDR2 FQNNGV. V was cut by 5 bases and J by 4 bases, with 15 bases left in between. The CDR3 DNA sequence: TGTGCCAGCAGCCCAGGGGTCACTAAATACAATGAGCAGTTCTTC. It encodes CASSPGVTKYNEQFF.

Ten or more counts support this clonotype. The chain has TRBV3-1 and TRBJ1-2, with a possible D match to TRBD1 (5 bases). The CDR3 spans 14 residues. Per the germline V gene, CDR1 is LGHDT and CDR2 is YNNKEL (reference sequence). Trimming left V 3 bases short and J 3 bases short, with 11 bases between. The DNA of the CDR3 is TGTGCCAGCAGCCAGCGCTGGGACGACTATGGCTACACCTTC. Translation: CASSQRWDDYGYTF.

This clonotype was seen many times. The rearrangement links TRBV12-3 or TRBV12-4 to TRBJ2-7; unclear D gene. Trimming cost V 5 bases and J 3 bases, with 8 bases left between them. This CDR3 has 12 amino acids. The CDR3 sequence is CASSRRDYEQYF. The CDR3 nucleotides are TGTGCCAGCAGTCGCCGCGACTACGAGCAGTACTTC.

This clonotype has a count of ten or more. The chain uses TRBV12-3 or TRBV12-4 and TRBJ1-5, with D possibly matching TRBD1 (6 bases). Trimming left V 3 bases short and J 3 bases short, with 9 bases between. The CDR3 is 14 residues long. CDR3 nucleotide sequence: TGTGCCAGCAGTTTGGACAGCTTCAATCAGCCCCAGCATTTT. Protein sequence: CASSLDSFNQPQHF.